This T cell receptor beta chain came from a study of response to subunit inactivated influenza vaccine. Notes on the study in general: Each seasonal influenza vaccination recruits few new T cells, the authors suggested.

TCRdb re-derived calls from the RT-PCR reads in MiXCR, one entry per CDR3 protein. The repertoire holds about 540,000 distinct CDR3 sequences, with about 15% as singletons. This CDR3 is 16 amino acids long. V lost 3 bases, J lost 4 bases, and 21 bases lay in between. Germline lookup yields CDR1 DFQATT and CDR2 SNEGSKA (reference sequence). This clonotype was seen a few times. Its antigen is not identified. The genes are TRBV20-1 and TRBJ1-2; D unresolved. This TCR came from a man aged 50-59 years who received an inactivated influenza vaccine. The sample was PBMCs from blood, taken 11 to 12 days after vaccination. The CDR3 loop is CSASPPPRDYGYGYTF. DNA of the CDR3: TGCAGTGCTAGCCCCCCCCCCCGGGATTACGGCTATGGCTACACCTTC.